This T cell receptor beta chain was sequenced for a study of cytomegalovirus exposure and HLA in healthy donors. Study-level points and caveats: Within an earlier analysis, most TCR beta V segments proved productive either about 87% or about 30% of the time. Some public TCRs appeared in many individuals, while most sequences were rare. TCR beta V- and J-gene trimming, according to a later analysis, was linked to a missense DCLRE1C variant. According to the study, roughly 160 TCR beta chains were cytomegalovirus-associated.

Note on this clone: The antigen is undetermined.

Primers: 60 Vbeta forward and 13 Jbeta reverse. The table came from immunoSEQ multiplex PCR; TCRdb's copy has only in-frame clones and leaves some out. In the table there are approximately 110,000 clones, 60% to 80% of which are singletons. The CDR3 length is 15 residues. CDR1 and CDR2 (germline): MDHEN, SYDVKM. The V segment lost 10 bases and the J segment 0 bases; nucleotides outside the gene matches: 7. This TCR was sampled from a woman between 35 and 50 years old in good health and CMV-seropositive. The chain combines TRBV28 with TRBJ1-4; 8 bases are a match to TRBD1. Sequencing was performed on PBMCs. The CDR3 DNA sequence: TGTGCCACCTTGACAGGGGCCTCAACTAATGAAAAACTGTTTTTT. The encoded protein is CATLTGASTNEKLFF.